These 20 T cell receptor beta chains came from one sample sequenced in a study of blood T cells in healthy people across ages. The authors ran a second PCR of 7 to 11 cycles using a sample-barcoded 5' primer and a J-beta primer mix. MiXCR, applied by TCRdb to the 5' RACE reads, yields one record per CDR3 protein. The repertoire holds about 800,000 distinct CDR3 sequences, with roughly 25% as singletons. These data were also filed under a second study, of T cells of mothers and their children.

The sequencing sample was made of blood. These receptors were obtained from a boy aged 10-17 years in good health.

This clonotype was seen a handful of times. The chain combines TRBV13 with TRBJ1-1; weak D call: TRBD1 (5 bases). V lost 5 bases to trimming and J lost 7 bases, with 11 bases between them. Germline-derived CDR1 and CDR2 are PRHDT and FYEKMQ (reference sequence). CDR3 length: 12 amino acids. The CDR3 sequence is CASSQRDLEAFF. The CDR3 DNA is TGTGCCAGCAGCCAACGGGACCTTGAAGCTTTCTTT.

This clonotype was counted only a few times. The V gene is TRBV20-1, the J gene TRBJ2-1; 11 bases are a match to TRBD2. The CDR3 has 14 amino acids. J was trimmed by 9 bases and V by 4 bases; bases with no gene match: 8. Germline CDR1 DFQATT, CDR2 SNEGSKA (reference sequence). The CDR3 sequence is CSAIGVLAGGEQFF. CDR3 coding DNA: TGCAGTGCTATTGGGGTCCTAGCGGGAGGTGAGCAGTTCTTC.

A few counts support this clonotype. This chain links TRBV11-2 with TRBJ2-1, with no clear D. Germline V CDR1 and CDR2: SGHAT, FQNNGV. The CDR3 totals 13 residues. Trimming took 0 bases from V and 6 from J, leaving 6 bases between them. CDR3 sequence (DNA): TGTGCCAGCAGCTTAGATCAGGCCAATGAGCAGTTCTTC. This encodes CASSLDQANEQFF.

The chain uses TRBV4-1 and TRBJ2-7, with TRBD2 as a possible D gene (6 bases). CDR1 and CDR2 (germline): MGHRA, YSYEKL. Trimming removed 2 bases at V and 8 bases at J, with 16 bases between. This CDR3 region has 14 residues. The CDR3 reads CASSQSRDSLQQYF. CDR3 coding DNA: TGCGCCAGCAGCCAAAGCAGGGACTCCTTACAGCAGTACTTC.

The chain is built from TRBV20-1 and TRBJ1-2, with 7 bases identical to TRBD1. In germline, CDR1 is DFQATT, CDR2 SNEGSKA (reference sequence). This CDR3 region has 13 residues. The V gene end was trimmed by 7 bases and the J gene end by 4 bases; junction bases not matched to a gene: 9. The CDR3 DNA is TGCAGTGGCACGAGGGGGCTTGGCTATGGCTACACCTTC. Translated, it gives CSGTRGLGYGYTF.

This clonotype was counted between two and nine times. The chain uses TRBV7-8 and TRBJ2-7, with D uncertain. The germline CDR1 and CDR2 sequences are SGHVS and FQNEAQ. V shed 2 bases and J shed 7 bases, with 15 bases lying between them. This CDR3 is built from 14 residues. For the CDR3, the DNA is TGTGCCAGCAGCTTAAGGGTTGTCGTGGGGGAGCAGTACTTC. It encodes CASSLRVVVGEQYF.

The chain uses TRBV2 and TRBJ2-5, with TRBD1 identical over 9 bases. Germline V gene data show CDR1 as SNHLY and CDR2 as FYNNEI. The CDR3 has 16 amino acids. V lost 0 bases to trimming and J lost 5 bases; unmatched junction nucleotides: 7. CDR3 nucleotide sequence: TGTGCCAGCAGTGAAGCGCCCGGACAGGGGACGGAGACCCAGTACTTC. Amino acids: CASSEAPGQGTETQYF.

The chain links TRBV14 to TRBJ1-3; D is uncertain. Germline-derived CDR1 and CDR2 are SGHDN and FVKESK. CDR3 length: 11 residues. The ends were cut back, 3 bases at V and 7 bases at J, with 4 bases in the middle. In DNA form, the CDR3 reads TGTGCCAGCAGCCACCTGAACACCATATATTTT. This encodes CASSHLNTIYF. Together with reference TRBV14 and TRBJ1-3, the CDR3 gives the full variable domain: EAGVTQFPSHSVIEKGQTVTLRCDPISGHDNLYWYRRVMGKEIKFLLHFVKESKQDESGMPNNRFLAERTGGTYSTLKVQPAELEDSGVYFCASSHLNTIYFGEGSWLTVV.

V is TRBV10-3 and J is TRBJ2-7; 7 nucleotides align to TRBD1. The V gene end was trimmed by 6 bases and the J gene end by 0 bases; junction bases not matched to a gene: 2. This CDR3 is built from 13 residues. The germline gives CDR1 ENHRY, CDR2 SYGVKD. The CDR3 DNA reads TGTGCCATCAGCGGACAGGACTCCTACGAGCAGTACTTC. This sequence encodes CAISGQDSYEQYF.

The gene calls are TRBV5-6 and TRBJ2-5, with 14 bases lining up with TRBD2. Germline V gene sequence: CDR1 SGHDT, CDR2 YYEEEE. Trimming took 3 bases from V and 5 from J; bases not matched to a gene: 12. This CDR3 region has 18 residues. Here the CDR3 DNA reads TGTGCCAGCAGCTCCCGACTAGCGGGAGGGCCGGGTGTTGAGACCCAGTACTTC. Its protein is CASSSRLAGGPGVETQYF.

Written as DNA, the CDR3 is TGCGCCAGCAGCCAAGATGAGGGTCAAAGCTCCTACGAGCAGTACTTC. This sequence encodes CASSQDEGQSSYEQYF. The V gene is TRBV4-3, the J gene TRBJ2-7; perhaps TRBD2 as D (5 bases). The length of the CDR3 is 16 residues. Germline lookup yields CDR1 LGHNA and CDR2 YSLEER. The V end lost 0 bases, the J end lost 0 bases, and 12 bases lay between the germline ends.

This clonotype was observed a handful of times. This CDR3 is CASSLLPGGTEAFF. DNA for the CDR3: TGTGCCAGCAGCTTGCTTCCAGGGGGCACTGAAGCTTTCTTT. This sequence joins TRBV5-6 and TRBJ1-1, with 7 positions matching TRBD1. CDR3 length equals 14 residues. Germline CDR1 is SGHDT and CDR2 is YYEEEE. Germline trimming cut 1 base from V and 4 bases from J; bases unmatched to any gene: 4.

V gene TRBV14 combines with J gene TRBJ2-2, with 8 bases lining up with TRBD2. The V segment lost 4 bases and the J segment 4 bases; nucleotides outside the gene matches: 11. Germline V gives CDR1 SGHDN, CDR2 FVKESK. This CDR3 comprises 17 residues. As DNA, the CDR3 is TGTGCCAGCAGCCTTCGGACTAGCCTACGTCCCACCGGGGAGCTGTTTTTT. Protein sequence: CASSLRTSLRPTGELFF.

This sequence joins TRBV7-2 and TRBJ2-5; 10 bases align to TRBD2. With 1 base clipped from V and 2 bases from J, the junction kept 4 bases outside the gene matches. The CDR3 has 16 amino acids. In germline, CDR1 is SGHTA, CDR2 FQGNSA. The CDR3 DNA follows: TGTGCCAGCAGCTTAGGTCCTAGCGGGGGTCAAGAGACCCAGTACTTC. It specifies CASSLGPSGGQETQYF.

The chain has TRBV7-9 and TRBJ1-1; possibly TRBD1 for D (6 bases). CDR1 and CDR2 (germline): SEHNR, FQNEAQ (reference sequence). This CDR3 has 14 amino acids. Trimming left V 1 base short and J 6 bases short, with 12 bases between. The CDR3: CASSLVTGAAEAFF. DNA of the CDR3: TGTGCCAGCAGCTTAGTTACGGGGGCGGCTGAAGCTTTCTTT.

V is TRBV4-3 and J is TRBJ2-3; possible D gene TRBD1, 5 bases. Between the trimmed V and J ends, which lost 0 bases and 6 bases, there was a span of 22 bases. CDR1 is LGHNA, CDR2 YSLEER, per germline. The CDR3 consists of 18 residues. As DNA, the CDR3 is TGCGCCAGCAGCCAAGATTGGGCGCAGGGAAGGGGTGAGGATACGCAGTATTTT. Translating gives CASSQDWAQGRGEDTQYF.

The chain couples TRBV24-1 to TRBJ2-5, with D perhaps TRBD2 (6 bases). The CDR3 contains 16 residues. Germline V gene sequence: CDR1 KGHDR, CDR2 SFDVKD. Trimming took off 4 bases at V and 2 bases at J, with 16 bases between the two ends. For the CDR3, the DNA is TGTGCCACCAGTGACCCCGCAGGCGGGACGCAAGAGACCCAGTACTTC. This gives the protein CATSDPAGGTQETQYF.

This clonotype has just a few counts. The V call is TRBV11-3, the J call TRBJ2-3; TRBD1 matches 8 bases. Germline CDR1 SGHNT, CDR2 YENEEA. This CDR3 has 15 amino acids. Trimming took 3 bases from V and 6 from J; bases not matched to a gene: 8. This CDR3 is CASSLGGQGQDTQYF. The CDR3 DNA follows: TGTGCCAGCAGCTTGGGAGGACAGGGACAGGATACGCAGTATTTT.

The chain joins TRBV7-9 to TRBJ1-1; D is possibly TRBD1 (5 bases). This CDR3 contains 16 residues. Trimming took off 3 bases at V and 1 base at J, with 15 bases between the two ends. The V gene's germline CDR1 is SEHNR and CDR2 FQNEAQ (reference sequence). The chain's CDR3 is CASSFVLGGPNTEAFF. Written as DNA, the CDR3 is TGTGCCAGCAGCTTCGTCCTGGGGGGACCGAACACTGAAGCTTTCTTT.

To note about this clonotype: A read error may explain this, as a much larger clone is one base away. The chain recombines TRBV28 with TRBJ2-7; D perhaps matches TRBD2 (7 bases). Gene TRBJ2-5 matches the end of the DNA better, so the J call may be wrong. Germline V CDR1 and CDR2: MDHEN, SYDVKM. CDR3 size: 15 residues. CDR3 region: CASRIVGGPMETQYF. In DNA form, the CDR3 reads TGTGCCAGCCGAATAGTGGGGGGGCCGATGGAGACCCAGTACTTC.